The T cell receptor (beta chain) described here comes from a study of long-term antiretroviral therapy in people with HIV. Study results and limitations: In the period from about 2004 to 2017, blood was collected, possibly under older ART regimens.

The CDR3 spans 16 residues. V was clipped by 1 base and J by 6 bases, with 16 bases between them. Looked up from germline, CDR1 is MGHRA and CDR2 is YSYEKL. The assay used was immunoSEQ (version v3.0), run at survey level. Per-sample sequencing targets were roughly 40,000-55,000 T-cell genomes. Repertoires were generated with immunoSEQ multiplex PCR, while TCRdb's copy carries only in-frame clones and drops some. This sample has more than 20,000 clones, with around 79% found just once. Details on this clone: Its antigen is as yet unknown.

Source: unsorted PBMCs, taken 0.3 years after starting antiretroviral therapy. The chain uses TRBV4-1 and TRBJ1-5; TRBD1 might be the D (5 bases). The clonotype originates from a man aged 45-60 years with HIV. CDR3 sequence: CASSQGPQGLGQPQHF. CDR3 sequence (DNA): TGCGCCAGCAGCCAAGGGCCCCAGGGCCTCGGTCAGCCCCAGCATTTT.